This passage covers 32 T cell receptor beta chains from one sample sequenced in a study of T cell changes during pregnancy in multiple sclerosis. Sequencing was performed with immunoSEQ multiplex PCR; in TCRdb, only in-frame clones are kept and a portion is missing. The sample holds just under 70,000 clones, less than 95% seen once. Sequenced here: peripheral blood, sampled in the second trimester of pregnancy. These receptors originate from a female donor with multiple sclerosis, enrolled in a pregnancy study.

CDR3 DNA: TGTGCCAGCAGCTTGACACTCCAGGCAGATACGCAGTATTTT. Translating it yields CASSLTLQADTQYF. V usage is TRBV7-9 and J usage is TRBJ2-3, with no clear D. Per germline, CDR1 SEHNR and CDR2 FQNEAQ (reference sequence). The CDR3 runs 14 residues. V lost 3 bases and J lost 4, with 11 bases in between.

V usage is TRBV4-3 and J usage is TRBJ1-2; D unclear. V lost 0 bases to trimming and J lost 2 bases, with 7 bases between them. Germline assignment: CDR1 LGHNA and CDR2 YSLEER. The CDR3 has 14 amino acids. In DNA form, the CDR3 reads TGCGCCAGCAGCCAAGATGGAGGGAACTATGGCTACACCTTC. The encoded protein is CASSQDGGNYGYTF.

This chain links TRBV10-3 with TRBJ2-3; 8 nucleotides agree with TRBD2. CDR1 ENHRY and CDR2 SYGVKD come from the germline V gene. J gave up 2 bases and V 6 bases, and 7 bases lay outside the gene matches. This CDR3 spans 15 amino acids. This CDR3 reads CAIRSGRGDTDTQYF. The CDR3, as DNA: TGTGCCATCAGGAGCGGGCGGGGGGACACAGATACGCAGTATTTT.

The V and J genes are TRBV6-5 and TRBJ2-2; TRBD1 is a possible D gene (5 bases). The CDR3 covers 14 residues. Germline V gives CDR1 MNHEY, CDR2 SVGAGI. Deletions cut 2 bases from V and 4 bases from J, with 8 bases between. CDR3 sequence: CASSYGRATGELFF. The CDR3 DNA is TGTGCCAGCAGTTACGGCAGGGCCACCGGGGAGCTGTTTTTT.

V usage is TRBV7-9 and J usage is TRBJ2-7, with D maybe TRBD2 (6 bases). Trimming stripped 3 bases from V and 0 bases from J, with 12 bases between. Germline CDR1 is SEHNR and CDR2 is FQNEAQ (reference sequence). The CDR3 runs 15 residues. CDR3: CASSFSAGSSYEQYF. The CDR3 nucleotides are TGTGCCAGCAGCTTTAGTGCGGGGAGCTCCTACGAGCAGTACTTC.

The rearrangement links TRBV7-3 to TRBJ1-1; D may be TRBD1 (5 bases). This CDR3 has 13 residues. V was trimmed by 5 bases and J by 1 base, leaving 8 bases between them. From germline, CDR1 is SGHTA and CDR2 FQGTGA. The CDR3 region is CASSRQPNTEAFF. The CDR3 DNA reads TGTGCCAGCAGCCGACAGCCGAACACTGAAGCTTTCTTT.

The chain carries TRBV4-2 and TRBJ2-7, with TRBD2 matching 15 bases. The CDR3 runs to 18 residues. Germline trimming cut 2 bases from V and 5 bases from J; bases unmatched to any gene: 10. Germline lookup yields CDR1 LGHNA and CDR2 YNFKEQ. CDR3 in amino acids: CASSQPARTSGGANEQYF. The CDR3 bases are TGTGCCAGCAGCCAACCCGCCCGGACTAGCGGGGGGGCAAACGAGCAGTACTTC.

This chain connects TRBV5-1 to TRBJ1-6; a weak D match, TRBD1 (6 bases). Trimming cost V 1 base and J 8 bases, with 13 bases left between them. Germline CDR1 is SGHRS and CDR2 is YFSETQ. CDR3 length: 15 amino acids. The CDR3 protein is CASSLPQGLDSPLHF. The CDR3 nucleotides read TGCGCCAGCAGCTTGCCACAGGGTTTGGATTCACCCCTCCACTTT.

The gene calls are TRBV25-1 and TRBJ2-7; a weak D match, TRBD2 (7 bases). Looked up from germline, CDR1 is MGHDK and CDR2 is SYGVNS. Trimming removed 3 bases from V and 1 base from J, with 13 bases in between. The CDR3 length is 15 residues. CDR3 nucleotide sequence: TGTGCCAGCAGTGAGCGGGGGCGCGGGTCCTACGAGCAGTACTTC. It codes for CASSERGRGSYEQYF.

The chain combines TRBV21-1 with TRBJ2-3; TRBD2, as called in the table, went unchecked against the DNA. TRBV21-1 is designated a pseudogene. CDR3 length equals 13 residues. The CDR3 loop reads CARTSGGTDTQYF. Written as DNA, the CDR3 is TGTGCCAGGACTAGCGGGGGCACAGATACGCAGTATTTT.

The gene calls are TRBV7-9 and TRBJ1-1, with D perhaps matching TRBD1 (5 bases). V lost 5 bases to trimming and J lost 1 base, with 20 bases between them. The CDR3 length is 17 residues. The germline CDR1 and CDR2 sequences are SEHNR and FQNEAQ (reference sequence). CDR3 nucleotide sequence: TGTGCCAGCAGCACTGGACGGGGCGGGGGAAGGAACACTGAAGCTTTCTTT. Protein sequence: CASSTGRGGGRNTEAFF.

The chain employs TRBV11-2 and TRBJ1-1, with D uncertain. Germline CDR1 is SGHAT and CDR2 is FQNNGV. CDR3 length: 15 residues. The V gene lost 2 bases and the J gene lost 0 bases, with 10 bases spanning the gap. This CDR3 reads CASSLRTGMNTEAFF. Written as DNA, the CDR3 is TGTGCCAGCAGCTTACGGACTGGGATGAACACTGAAGCTTTCTTT.

This clone was observed a single time. The rearrangement uses TRBV5-1 and TRBJ1-1; TRBD1 matches at 7 bases. V shed 4 bases, J shed 4 bases, and the junction held 7 bases outside the gene matches. CDR1 is SGHRS and CDR2 is YFSETQ in the germline V gene. This CDR3 is built from 14 residues. CDR3 sequence (DNA): TGCGCCAGCAGCCAGACCCCAGGGGGCACTGAAGCTTTCTTT. Its protein product is CASSQTPGGTEAFF.

The chain carries TRBV7-3 and TRBJ1-6; D is undetermined. Trimming took 6 bases from V and 2 from J, leaving 8 bases between them. CDR3 length equals 14 residues. Germline V CDR1 and CDR2: SGHTA, FQGTGA. CDR3 region: CASRSEAYNSPLHF. The DNA of the CDR3 is TGTGCCAGCAGATCGGAGGCCTATAATTCACCCCTCCACTTT.

V gene TRBV7-2 combines with J gene TRBJ2-6; D not resolved. CDR3 length: 15 residues. Germline V gene sequence: CDR1 SGHTA, CDR2 FQGNSA. Trimming took off 1 base at V and 6 bases at J, with 10 bases between the two ends. The CDR3 region has the DNA TGTGCCAGCAGCTTAGAGACCCGACTGGCCAACGTCCTGACTTTC. Protein sequence: CASSLETRLANVLTF. Full variable domain (remainder filled in from reference TRBV7-2 and TRBJ2-6): GAGVSQSPSNKVTEKGKDVELRCDPISGHTALYWYRQSLGQGLEFLIYFQGNSAPDKSGLPSDRFSAERTGGSVSTLTIQRTQQEDSAVYLCASSLETRLANVLTFGAGSRLTVL.

V and J are TRBV4-2 and TRBJ2-7, with D possibly being TRBD2 (7 bases). The V end was cut by 4 bases, the J end by 4 bases, with 23 bases between. The V gene's germline CDR1 is LGHNA and CDR2 YNFKEQ. The CDR3 runs 17 residues. The CDR3 nucleotides read TGTGCCAGCAGCCCCCAAAGAGGCGGGGGCCTCCTATACGAGCAGTACTTC. Its translation: CASSPQRGGGLLYEQYF.

V gene TRBV6-6 combines with J gene TRBJ1-2; D remains unclear. The V end was cut by 5 bases, the J end by 8 bases, with 15 bases between. Per the germline V gene, CDR1 is MNHNY and CDR2 is SVGAGI (reference sequence). The CDR3 length is 13 residues. The DNA for the CDR3 is TGTGCCAGCAGTCTAAAGCGGGGATTCGGCTACACCTTC. This encodes CASSLKRGFGYTF.

This sequence joins TRBV6-1 and TRBJ2-7; D unresolved. CDR1 is MNHNS and CDR2 is SASEGT in the germline V gene. Between the trimmed V and J ends, which lost 7 bases and 6 bases, there was a span of 13 bases. This CDR3 region has 12 residues. DNA of the CDR3: TGTGCCAGCAAGCGCGGCGCCCTCGAGCAGTACTTC. It encodes CASKRGALEQYF.

The rearrangement uses TRBV25-1 and TRBJ1-1; 9 positions agree with TRBD1. The V segment lost 6 bases and the J segment 4 bases; nucleotides outside the gene matches: 3. CDR3 size: 13 residues. Germline CDR1 MGHDK, CDR2 SYGVNS. The DNA for the CDR3 is TGTGCCAGCAGAGTGACAGGGGGCACTGAAGCTTTCTTT. Translated: CASRVTGGTEAFF.

This sequence joins TRBV7-2 and TRBJ2-4; 9 bases align to TRBD1. V was pared by 3 bases and J by 3 bases, with 12 bases of the junction left unmatched. In germline, CDR1 is SGHTA, CDR2 FQGNSA. The CDR3 loop spans 18 amino acids. This chain's CDR3 is CASSLGTGLGLGKNIQYF. The CDR3 DNA sequence: TGTGCCAGCAGCTTGGGGACAGGGTTGGGTCTTGGCAAAAACATTCAGTACTTC.

The chain recombines TRBV19 with TRBJ1-1; maybe TRBD1 (6 bases). The V end was cut by 3 bases, the J end by 4 bases, with 18 bases between. The CDR3 covers 16 residues. Germline V lookup: CDR1 LNHDA, CDR2 SQIVND (reference sequence). The chain's CDR3 is CASSIWGGRTGTEAFF. DNA for the CDR3: TGTGCCAGTAGTATTTGGGGGGGCCGGACGGGCACTGAAGCTTTCTTT.

This clone has only a few counts. V gene TRBV11-2 combines with J gene TRBJ1-2; 7 bases are shared with TRBD1. V shed 3 bases, J shed 2 bases, and the junction held 0 bases outside the gene matches. The CDR3 length is 13 residues. From germline, CDR1 is SGHAT and CDR2 FQNNGV. This CDR3 is CASSLDRNYGYTF. Here the CDR3 DNA reads TGTGCCAGCAGCTTGGACAGGAACTATGGCTACACCTTC.

This chain uses TRBV7-8 with TRBJ2-1; 12 bases fit TRBD1. CDR3 size: 18 residues. Germline trimming cut 1 base from V and 1 base from J; bases unmatched to any gene: 5. Germline V CDR1 and CDR2: SGHVS, FQNEAQ. CDR3 sequence: CASSLVGGQGASYNEQFF. CDR3 coding DNA: TGTGCCAGCAGCTTAGTAGGGGGACAGGGGGCATCCTACAATGAGCAGTTCTTC.

The chain uses TRBV5-8 and TRBJ2-7, with a tentative D call TRBD1 (6 bases). The CDR3 spans 14 residues. Trimming removed 4 bases from V and 2 bases from J, with 13 bases in between. Germline V gene lookup returns CDR1 SGHTS and CDR2 YDEGEE. The CDR3 sequence is CASSGKDSPYEQYF. The CDR3, as DNA: TGTGCCAGCAGCGGAAAGGACAGTCCCTACGAGCAGTACTTC.

The chain recombines TRBV6-1 with TRBJ1-2; D perhaps matches TRBD1 (6 bases). Looked up from germline, CDR1 is MNHNS and CDR2 is SASEGT. Trimming removed 8 bases at V and 2 bases at J, with 18 bases between. This CDR3 has 15 residues. CDR3 residues: CASDLGPQGNYGYTF. CDR3 nucleotides: TGTGCCAGCGACTTGGGACCTCAGGGGAACTATGGCTACACCTTC.

The V call is TRBV19, the J call TRBJ1-1; no definite D call. CDR1 and CDR2 from the germline V gene are LNHDA and SQIVND (reference sequence). The CDR3 is 13 amino acids. V lost 4 bases and J 4 bases, leaving 10 bases between the germline ends. In DNA, the CDR3 is TGTGCCAGTAGTACGATGCGCGGCACTGAAGCTTTCTTT. Protein product: CASSTMRGTEAFF.

The chain links TRBV29-1 to TRBJ2-1, with a tentative D call TRBD2 (6 bases). The germline CDR1 and CDR2 sequences are SQVTM and ANQGSEA. With 6 bases removed from V and 7 bases from J, the gap between germline ends came to 19 bases. This CDR3 spans 14 amino acids. DNA for the CDR3: TGCAGCGTGGCAGGTCGATTGCGGGAAAATGAGCAGTTCTTC. This codes for CSVAGRLRENEQFF.

The chain has TRBV9 and TRBJ2-2; D is possibly TRBD1 (6 bases). Germline CDR1 and CDR2: SGDLS and YYNGEE. The CDR3 is 15 residues long. The V end was cut by 4 bases, the J end by 0 bases, with 10 bases between. CDR3 protein: CASSPRTANTGELFF. CDR3 sequence (DNA): TGTGCCAGCAGCCCCCGGACAGCGAACACCGGGGAGCTGTTTTTT.

The rearrangement uses TRBV29-1 and TRBJ1-5, with a tentative D call TRBD1 (5 bases). Germline loops: CDR1 SQVTM, CDR2 ANQGSEA. Trimming removed 6 bases at V and 2 bases at J, with 5 bases between. This CDR3 comprises 11 residues. CDR3 loop: CSVTGNQPQHF. In nucleotides, the CDR3 is TGCAGCGTGACAGGCAATCAGCCCCAGCATTTT.

V and J are TRBV6-6 and TRBJ1-6; the D is unclear. CDR1 MNHNY and CDR2 SVGAGI come from the germline V gene (reference sequence). Trimming took off 7 bases at V and 10 bases at J, with 17 bases between the two ends. The CDR3 sequence is 14 residues long. The CDR3 sequence is CASTSPGTESPLHF. CDR3 coding DNA: TGTGCCAGCACCTCCCCGGGAACAGAATCACCCCTCCACTTT.

This clone was picked up one time. The chain employs TRBV5-1 and TRBJ1-1; TRBD1 aligns across 7 bases. CDR1 and CDR2 from the germline V gene are SGHRS and YFSETQ. V dropped 0 bases and J dropped 3; count of bases not matched to a gene: 2. The CDR3 contains 14 residues. CDR3 bases: TGCGCCAGCAGCTTGGCCAGGGGGTACACTGAAGCTTTCTTT. The encoded protein is CASSLARGYTEAFF.

V and J are TRBV5-4 and TRBJ2-5; 8 bases agree with TRBD2. Germline CDR1 reads SGHNT; CDR2 reads YYREEE (reference sequence). The CDR3 sequence is 13 residues long. The ends lost 7 bases at V and 5 bases at J; junction bases unmatched: 7. The CDR3 bases are TGTGCCAGCGGGGAGCGGGGGCCGGAGACCCAGTACTTC. Amino acids: CASGERGPETQYF.